This T cell receptor beta chain was recorded in a study of T cells in Graves' hyperthyroidism and ophthalmopathy. The CDR3 loop spans 14 amino acids. V lost 4 bases to trimming and J lost 0 bases, with 6 bases between them. The germline gives CDR1 MNHEY, CDR2 SMNVEV (reference sequence). TCR beta CDR3 region amplification was performed from RNA transcripts. When the TCR CDR3 underwent first-round RT-PCR, the HTBI primer set was used. One entry per CDR3 protein, called by TCRdb with MiXCR from the multiplex PCR reads. The data show hundreds of thousands of distinct CDR3 sequences, about 18% seen once. This clonotype was detected many times.

The chain recombines TRBV27 with TRBJ1-4; no definite D call. The sample comprised blood. The clonotype originates from a man aged 35-49 years with Graves' hyperthyroidism. The CDR3 sequence: CASSSEATNEKLFF. The CDR3 nucleotides read TGTGCCAGCAGTTCCGAGGCAACTAATGAAAAACTGTTTTTT. Full variable domain (rest looked up from reference TRBV27 and TRBJ1-4): EAQVTQNPRYLITVTGKKLTVTCSQNMNHEYMSWYRQDPGLGLRQIYYSMNVEVTDKGDVPEGYKVSRKEKRNFPLILESPSPNQTSLYFCASSSEATNEKLFFGSGTQLSVL.